Presented here are 6 T cell receptor beta chains from one specimen sequenced in a study of somatic mutations in cytotoxic T cells in rheumatoid arthritis. This table comes from immunoSEQ multiplex PCR, and its TCRdb copy is limited to in-frame clones, with some not included. The table lists 20,000 or so clones, roughly 72% of them singletons. The sequenced sample was CD8+ T cells sorted from blood. These receptors all come from a man in his 60s in good health.

The chain uses TRBV5-1 and TRBJ1-5, with TRBD1 identical over 7 bases. CDR1 and CDR2 from the germline V gene are SGHRS and YFSETQ. This CDR3 has 14 residues. After removal of 5 bases from V and 3 bases from J, the junction contained 5 bases not matched to a gene. The CDR3 loop reads CASRRQGPNQPQHF. As DNA, the CDR3 is TGCGCCAGCAGGAGACAGGGTCCCAATCAGCCCCAGCATTTT. Full variable domain (missing parts from reference TRBV5-1 and TRBJ1-5): KAGVTQTPRYLIKTRGQQVTLSCSPISGHRSVSWYQQTPGQGLQFLFEYFSETQRNKGNFPGRFSGRQFSNSRSEMNVSTLELGDSALYLCASRRQGPNQPQHFGDGTRLSIL.

This clone was detected a few times. This sample also contains other DNA sequences that code for the same CDR3. The genes are TRBV7-9 and TRBJ2-5, with D perhaps matching TRBD1 (5 bases). This CDR3 is 14 amino acids long. V lost 0 bases to trimming and J lost 2 bases, with 7 bases between them. In germline, CDR1 is SEHNR, CDR2 FQNEAQ (reference sequence). The CDR3 is CASSLAAGQETQYF. The CDR3 DNA reads as TGTGCCAGCAGCTTAGCGGCAGGGCAAGAGACCCAGTACTTC.

The gene calls are TRBV7-6 and TRBJ2-7; maybe TRBD1 (5 bases). V lost 5 bases and J 2 bases, leaving 10 bases between the germline ends. The germline V gene has CDR1 SGHVS and CDR2 FNYEAQ. The CDR3 sequence is 13 residues long. The CDR3 coding sequence is TGTGCCAGCAGCCAAGACAGTACCTACGAGCAGTACTTC. This gives the protein CASSQDSTYEQYF. The full variable domain, with the rest looked up from reference TRBV7-6 and TRBJ2-7, is GAGVSQSPRYKVTKRGQDVALRCDPISGHVSLYWYRQALGQGPEFLTYFNYEAQQDKSGLPNDRFSAERPEGSISTLTIQRTEQRDSAMYRCASSQDSTYEQYFGPGTRLTVT.

V and J are TRBV14 and TRBJ2-1, with 10 bases matching TRBD2. Germline V CDR1 and CDR2: SGHDN, FVKESK. V trimming: 4 bases; J trimming: 2 bases; junction bases outside the gene matches: 2. This CDR3 is 15 amino acids long. CDR3: CASSPAGGPYNEQFF. The CDR3 DNA follows: TGTGCCAGCAGCCCAGCGGGAGGGCCCTACAATGAGCAGTTCTTC.

V and J are TRBV9 and TRBJ2-7, with 7 bases identical to TRBD2. Germline V gene sequence: CDR1 SGDLS, CDR2 YYNGEE. The CDR3 sequence is 17 residues long. V dropped 0 bases and J dropped 1; count of bases not matched to a gene: 10. CDR3 sequence reads: CASSVGPAASGSYEQYF. For the CDR3, the DNA is TGTGCCAGCAGCGTAGGCCCGGCGGCTAGCGGTTCCTACGAGCAGTACTTC.

This clone was seen a handful of times. The genes are TRBV7-9 and TRBJ1-6; D is undetermined. Per the germline V gene, CDR1 is SEHNR and CDR2 is FQNEAQ (reference sequence). The CDR3 length is 12 residues. Trimming left V 1 base short and J 16 bases short, with 11 bases between. In nucleotides, the CDR3 is TGTGCCAGCAGCTTAGGGGCAGCCCAGCTCCACTTT. The encoded protein is CASSLGAAQLHF.